This T cell receptor beta chain comes out of a study of blood T cell repertoires in COVID-19 (dated by TCRdb to the early 2020s). Describing the broader study: Collaborator samples came from the United States, Italy and Spain and covered acute and convalescent phases of COVID-19. Where HLA class I and class II types were available, the types were taken from metadata supplied by the sample provider, not from assay-based typing. The samples were drawn from the first 160 participants of the ongoing ImmuneRACE study and from 950 to 1,500 subjects provided by 6 global collaborators. Deeply sampled blood TCRbeta repertoires from subjects exposed to, actively infected with, or recovered from COVID-19 were included in the dataset. The material from the prospective study consisted of cDNA or gDNA derived from T cells, B-cell-depleted T cells, or PBMCs. The sample metadata nearly always contained a de-identified subject ID, COVID-19 status, age in years and sex. The repertoires were released in a freely available public database intended as a resource for research on the immune response to SARS-CoV-2. General study outcomes and caveats: The quantity of clinical and demographic metadata differed by source and by participant and was supplied without curation.

The collaborating institutions used their own protocols to collect whole blood in K2EDTA tubes. For TCRbeta analysis, collaborators shipped samples as frozen whole blood, isolated PBMCs, or DNA extracted from either of those sample types. Note on this clone: Its antigen target is currently unknown. No base-level quality is on record; no much larger clone is a single base apart.

Spanning cysteine to phenylalanine, the CDR3 consists of 14 amino acids. Only the CDR3 portion is preserved as DNA: 42 bases, with reading frame beginning at the first base. V loses 9 bases of germline sequence and J loses 5 bases, and the interval between the two ends is 17 bases. According to the germline V gene, CDR1 reads MDHEN and CDR2 reads SYDVKM. TCRbeta CDR3 regions were amplified from genomic DNA using the immunoSEQ Assay, a bias-controlled multiplex PCR. On the study's bioinformatics: The number of nucleated cells in each sample was estimated from the amplification of reference gene primers within the assay. Sequence reads were collapsed and filtered to measure the absolute abundance of every unique TCRbeta CDR3 rearrangement. For each sample, productive Simpson clonality was calculated as the square root of Simpson's diversity index across productive rearrangements. TCRdb retrieved this table from immuneACCESS and kept in-frame rearrangements only. Not all clones are present; in checked studies, unresolved V genes account for under half, and no reason is known for the remainder. That table supplies the V and J calls and clone size; D and trimming were determined from the DNA. This sample holds 60,000 to 100,000 clones; 70% to 90% were observed only once. Of the sample, approximately 4.5% is held by the ten largest clones.

The TCR comes from a man in his forties or fifties with active COVID-19. Input material: peripheral blood. The rearranged segments are TRBV28 and TRBJ2-1; 6 matching bases give a weak D call of TRBD1. The DNA reads as follows: TGTGCCAGTGTAACCTCCGGGACACACAATGAGCAGTTCTTC. This yields the protein CASVTSGTHNEQFF.